The next 31 T cell receptor beta chains were all read from a single sample in a study of shared clonotypes between healthy human individuals. Produced via immunoSEQ multiplex PCR; TCRdb's table is partial and in-frame only. Altogether around 1,000,000 clones are present, approximately 75% being singletons, with the ten largest covering 0.89%. Sequenced input: memory CD4+ T cells from PBMCs. The subset is: CD45RA-negative fraction. Source of these receptors: a man aged 18 to 30 in good health. Some clones in this sample may be carry-over from other donors' samples.

V usage is TRBV5-1 and J usage is TRBJ2-5; TRBD1 is a possible D gene (6 bases). The germline CDR1 and CDR2 sequences are SGHRS and YFSETQ. The CDR3 is 16 residues long. V lost 1 base and J lost 5, with 18 bases in between. Written as DNA, the CDR3 is TGCGCCAGCAGCTTGCTGGGCAGGGGCATTGGGGAGACCCAGTACTTC. This gives the protein CASSLLGRGIGETQYF.

J is TRBJ1-6 and V is TRBV30; the D gene is possibly TRBD1 (5 bases). Germline V CDR1 and CDR2: GTSNPN, SVGIG (reference sequence). This CDR3 spans 13 amino acids. Trimming took off 3 bases at V and 11 bases at J, with 14 bases between the two ends. CDR3 nucleotide sequence: TGTGCCTGGAGGGAGGGGATAGCGACACCCCTCCACTTT. Encoded protein: CAWREGIATPLHF.

The chain employs TRBV30 and TRBJ2-7, with D perhaps being TRBD1 or TRBD2 (5 bases each). CDR1 is GTSNPN and CDR2 is SVGIG in the germline V gene (reference sequence). V was trimmed by 5 bases and J by 3 bases, leaving 11 bases between them. The CDR3 length is 12 residues. CDR3 in amino acids: CAWGRGDYEQYF. As DNA, the CDR3 is TGTGCCTGGGGTAGGGGAGACTACGAGCAGTACTTC.

This chain connects TRBV7-9 to TRBJ1-2, with D possibly matching TRBD1 (5 bases). V lost 6 bases to trimming and J lost 4 bases, with 18 bases between them. Germline-derived CDR1 and CDR2 are SEHNR and FQNEAQ (reference sequence). There are 15 residues in the CDR3. CDR3 in amino acids: CASRTGTGSPYGYTF. DNA for the CDR3: TGTGCCAGCAGGACCGGGACCGGCAGTCCCTATGGCTACACCTTC.

J is TRBJ2-5 and V is TRBV30; tentative D call: TRBD2 (6 bases). Between the trimmed V and J ends, which lost 1 base and 5 bases, there was a span of 20 bases. This CDR3 is built from 16 residues. CDR1 and CDR2 from the germline V gene are GTSNPN and SVGIG (reference sequence). The CDR3 sequence: CAWSGLGTAFLETQYF. The CDR3 nucleotides read TGTGCCTGGAGTGGCCTCGGGACTGCTTTTTTGGAGACCCAGTACTTC.

This rearrangement joins TRBV5-4 to TRBJ1-1; no clear D gene. Germline CDR1 reads SGHNT; CDR2 reads YYREEE (reference sequence). The ends were cut back, 5 bases at V and 7 bases at J, with 24 bases in the middle. CDR3 length equals 16 residues. CDR3 bases: TGTGCCAGCAGTATTGGCCTCGCGTCCTTGACGGTTGAAGCTTTCTTT. Translating gives CASSIGLASLTVEAFF.

The chain employs TRBV18 and TRBJ2-2; tentatively, D is TRBD1 or TRBD2 (5 bases each). CDR1 and CDR2 from the germline V gene are KGHSH and LQKENI. Trimming stripped 2 bases from V and 3 bases from J, with 7 bases between. CDR3 length: 14 amino acids. CDR3 loop: CASSPGTYTGELFF. CDR3 DNA sequence: TGTGCCAGCTCACCAGGGACCTACACCGGGGAGCTGTTTTTT.

This clone was recorded a few times. The rearrangement links TRBV6-1 to TRBJ1-1; TRBD1 matches 7 bases. The CDR3 has 14 amino acids. Germline V CDR1 and CDR2: MNHNS, SASEGT. V lost 4 bases to trimming and J lost 5 bases; unmatched junction nucleotides: 7. CDR3 region: CASSARPGQTEAFF. CDR3 DNA: TGTGCCAGCAGTGCCCGACCGGGACAGACTGAAGCTTTCTTT.

The CDR3 DNA sequence: TGTGCCAGCAGCCTCATGGGTCCTACCAATCAGCCCCAGCATTTT. Its protein product is CASSLMGPTNQPQHF. The chain employs TRBV5-5 and TRBJ1-5; D ambiguous. Germline V gene lookup returns CDR1 SGHKS and CDR2 YYEKEE (reference sequence). Trimming stripped 4 bases from V and 3 bases from J, with 14 bases between. The CDR3 has 15 amino acids.

This sequence joins TRBV5-4 and TRBJ2-7, with 9 nucleotides matching TRBD1. V was clipped by 1 base and J by 0 bases; unmatched bases: 8. The germline CDR1 and CDR2 sequences are SGHNT and YYREEE (reference sequence). This CDR3 comprises 17 residues. This CDR3 reads CASSLRDRGLLSYEQYF. CDR3 nucleotides: TGTGCCAGCAGCTTGCGAGACAGGGGGTTACTCTCCTACGAGCAGTACTTC. Full variable domain (outside the CDR3, taken from reference TRBV5-4 and TRBJ2-7): ETGVTQSPTHLIKTRGQQVTLRCSSQSGHNTVSWYQQALGQGPQFIFQYYREEENGRGNFPPRFSGLQFPNYSSELNVNALELDDSALYLCASSLRDRGLLSYEQYFGPGTRLTVT.

This clone was recorded many times. This sample also contains other DNA sequences that code for the same CDR3. This rearrangement joins TRBV7-9 to TRBJ2-7; TRBD2 aligns across 11 bases. The V and J ends lost 1 base and 7 bases, in that order; junction bases with no gene match: 0. Germline lookup yields CDR1 SEHNR and CDR2 FQNEAQ (reference sequence). This CDR3 comprises 13 residues. In nucleotides, the CDR3 is TGTGCCAGCAGCTTAGGACTAGCGGGAGAGCAGTACTTC. Translation: CASSLGLAGEQYF. The whole variable domain, remainder taken from reference TRBV7-9 and TRBJ2-7, is DTGVSQNPRHKITKRGQNVTFRCDPISEHNRLYWYRQTLGQGPEFLTYFQNEAQLEKSRLLSDRFSAERPKGSFSTLEIQRTEQGDSAMYLCASSLGLAGEQYFGPGTRLTVT.

This clone appeared a few times. The J gene is TRBJ1-2, the V gene TRBV7-9; 8 nucleotides line up with TRBD1. From germline, CDR1 is SEHNR and CDR2 FQNEAQ (reference sequence). The CDR3 runs 14 residues. Trimming cost V 5 bases and J 4 bases; bases outside gene matches: 6. CDR3 DNA sequence: TGTGCCAGCAGCCGTGACAGGGGTGGCTATGGCTACACCTTC. Its translation is CASSRDRGGYGYTF.

The chain recombines TRBV9 with TRBJ1-3; tentative D call: TRBD1 (5 bases). This CDR3 is built from 15 residues. Germline CDR1 and CDR2: SGDLS and YYNGEE. V lost 6 bases, J lost 0 bases, and 13 bases lay in between. The CDR3 nucleotides are TGTGCCAGCACCCAGGGCCCAAGCTCTGGAAACACCATATATTTT. Translation: CASTQGPSSGNTIYF.

V and J are TRBV10-3 and TRBJ2-5, with a tentative D call TRBD1 (5 bases). With 2 bases removed from V and 3 bases from J, the gap between germline ends came to 7 bases. The length of the CDR3 is 13 residues. Looked up from germline, CDR1 is ENHRY and CDR2 is SYGVKD. The CDR3 bases are TGTGCCATCAGTGAGGGCAGGGAAGAGACCCAGTACTTC. It encodes CAISEGREETQYF.

On this clone: The sample has other DNA sequences that encode this CDR3 too. The chain carries TRBV5-1 and TRBJ2-3; no clear D gene. The CDR3 sequence is 15 residues long. The germline CDR1 and CDR2 sequences are SGHRS and YFSETQ. V was cut by 0 bases and J by 3 bases, with 11 bases left in between. CDR3 in amino acids: CASSLDRGGTDTQYF. DNA for the CDR3: TGCGCCAGCAGCTTGGACCGCGGCGGAACAGATACGCAGTATTTT.

The DNA of the CDR3 is TGTGCCAGCAGCTTACACTCGACAGCCAACTATGGCTACACCTTC. It specifies CASSLHSTANYGYTF. This chain joins TRBV7-2 and TRBJ1-2; possibly TRBD1 for D (5 bases). The CDR3 consists of 15 residues. CDR1 SGHTA and CDR2 FQGNSA come from the germline V gene. The ends were cut back, 2 bases at V and 2 bases at J, with 12 bases in the middle. The full variable domain, with the rest looked up from reference TRBV7-2 and TRBJ1-2, is GAGVSQSPSNKVTEKGKDVELRCDPISGHTALYWYRQSLGQGLEFLIYFQGNSAPDKSGLPSDRFSAERTGGSVSTLTIQRTQQEDSAVYLCASSLHSTANYGYTFGSGTRLTVV.

This chain connects TRBV2 to TRBJ2-5; D call uncertain. V was cut by 8 bases and J by 3 bases, with 7 bases left in between. Germline CDR1 is SNHLY and CDR2 is FYNNEI. The CDR3 extends over 11 amino acids. The DNA for the CDR3 is TGTGCCAGCGGAGCCAAAGAGACCCAGTACTTC. It encodes CASGAKETQYF.

This chain connects TRBV18 to TRBJ1-1, with D uncertain. Germline CDR1 and CDR2: KGHSH and LQKENI. The length of the CDR3 is 17 residues. The V end lost 1 base, the J end lost 3 bases, and 18 bases lay between the germline ends. For the CDR3, the DNA is TGTGCCAGCTCACCACTAATGTTACGGGATCAGGACACTGAAGCTTTCTTT. This encodes CASSPLMLRDQDTEAFF. Full variable domain (outside the CDR3, taken from reference TRBV18 and TRBJ1-1): NAGVMQNPRHLVRRRGQEARLRCSPMKGHSHVYWYRQLPEEGLKFMVYLQKENIIDESGMPKERFSAEFPKEGPSILRIQQVVRGDSAAYFCASSPLMLRDQDTEAFFGQGTRLTVV.

The rearrangement uses TRBV5-1 and TRBJ1-2; a weak D match, TRBD1 (5 bases). V lost 3 bases, J lost 4 bases, and 16 bases lay in between. Germline CDR1 and CDR2: SGHRS and YFSETQ. This CDR3 contains 15 residues. The CDR3 loop is CASSSGDGRVYGYTF. DNA for the CDR3: TGCGCCAGCAGCTCGGGGGACGGACGGGTCTATGGCTACACCTTC.

This clone has a handful of counts. The rearrangement uses TRBV30 and TRBJ1-1; D unclear. The CDR3 covers 12 residues. V lost 4 bases and J lost 2, with 8 bases in between. Germline V gene lookup returns CDR1 GTSNPN and CDR2 SVGIG (reference sequence). CDR3 coding DNA: TGTGCCTGGACCCCCGAAAACACTGAAGCTTTCTTT. Protein: CAWTPENTEAFF.

V gene TRBV19 combines with J gene TRBJ2-7; 9 bases are shared with TRBD1. The CDR3 consists of 16 residues. Germline CDR1 and CDR2: LNHDA and SQIVND (reference sequence). The V gene end was trimmed by 4 bases and the J gene end by 1 base; junction bases not matched to a gene: 8. CDR3 in amino acids: CASSNRGGQGSYEQYF. Written as DNA, the CDR3 is TGTGCCAGTAGTAATAGAGGGGGACAGGGATCCTACGAGCAGTACTTC. The whole variable domain, filled in from reference TRBV19 and TRBJ2-7, reads DGGITQSPKYLFRKEGQNVTLSCEQNLNHDAMYWYRQDPGQGLRLIYYSQIVNDFQKGDIAEGYSVSREKKESFPLTVTSAQKNPTAFYLCASSNRGGQGSYEQYFGPGTRLTVT.

The CDR3 reads CASKMKNTEAFF. Written as DNA, the CDR3 is TGTGCCAGCAAGATGAAGAACACTGAAGCTTTCTTT. The chain is built from TRBV6-5 and TRBJ1-1, with D hard to call. This CDR3 is 12 amino acids long. Germline V gene sequence: CDR1 MNHEY, CDR2 SVGAGI. The V gene lost 7 bases and the J gene lost 1 base, with 7 bases spanning the gap.

The chain combines TRBV19 with TRBJ1-1; the D gene is possibly TRBD1 (5 bases). V dropped 4 bases and J dropped 5 bases, with 14 bases sitting between them. The CDR3 sequence is 14 residues long. CDR1 and CDR2 (germline): LNHDA, SQIVND (reference sequence). CDR3 sequence reads: CASSRGGRGTEAFF. CDR3 nucleotide sequence: TGTGCCAGTAGTAGGGGAGGGAGGGGTACTGAAGCTTTCTTT.

The chain uses TRBV6-1 and TRBJ1-2; tentative D call: TRBD1 (6 bases). This CDR3 is 13 amino acids long. Germline loops: CDR1 MNHNS, CDR2 SASEGT. The V and J ends lost 11 bases and 5 bases respectively, with 18 bases between them. The CDR3 DNA follows: TGTGCCGGAACGGAGGTAGGGGGATATGGCTACACCTTC. It specifies CAGTEVGGYGYTF.

The V gene is TRBV9, the J gene TRBJ1-2; D might be TRBD1 (6 bases). The germline V gene has CDR1 SGDLS and CDR2 YYNGEE. V lost 4 bases, J lost 1 base, and 8 bases lay in between. The CDR3 has 13 amino acids. The CDR3 region has the DNA TGTGCCAGCAGCCCCAGGGGTAACTATGGCTACACCTTC. This gives the protein CASSPRGNYGYTF.

The rearrangement joins TRBV6-1 to TRBJ1-4; no reliable D call. The V and J ends lost 6 bases and 2 bases respectively, with 4 bases between them. The CDR3 runs to 12 residues. CDR1 MNHNS and CDR2 SASEGT come from the germline V gene. The CDR3 loop is CASSRTNEKLFF. For the CDR3, the DNA is TGTGCCAGCAGCCGTACTAATGAAAAACTGTTTTTT.

The V gene is TRBV27, the J gene TRBJ2-5, with a tentative D call TRBD1 (5 bases). V was clipped by 8 bases and J by 5 bases, with 15 bases between them. CDR1 is MNHEY and CDR2 is SMNVEV in the germline V gene (reference sequence). This CDR3 is 13 amino acids long. The CDR3 nucleotides read TGTGCCAGCCAGAAGGGGAATCTGGAGACCCAGTACTTC. Residues: CASQKGNLETQYF.

Only one count was recorded for this clone. The chain employs TRBV5-1 and TRBJ2-7; no clear D. The CDR3 consists of 15 residues. CDR1 and CDR2 (germline): SGHRS, YFSETQ. V was pared by 3 bases and J by 0 bases, with 13 bases between. The CDR3 protein is CASSSYWISSYEQYF. In DNA form, the CDR3 reads TGCGCCAGCAGCTCCTACTGGATCAGCTCCTACGAGCAGTACTTC.

The chain joins TRBV7-3 to TRBJ2-5; D unresolved. The CDR3 loop spans 14 amino acids. CDR1 and CDR2 from the germline V gene are SGHTA and FQGTGA. V lost 2 bases to trimming and J lost 1 base, with 8 bases between them. Written as DNA, the CDR3 is TGTGCCAGCAGCTTAGGCGGCGCCCAAGAGACCCAGTACTTC. Translated, it gives CASSLGGAQETQYF.

This rearrangement joins TRBV18 to TRBJ2-7; D gene unclear. Trimming cost V 4 bases and J 3 bases, with 4 bases left between them. CDR3 length equals 11 residues. Germline assignment: CDR1 KGHSH and CDR2 LQKENI. The CDR3 loop reads CASSRRYEQYF. Written as DNA, the CDR3 is TGTGCCAGCTCACGACGCTACGAGCAGTACTTC.

This clone was picked up a small number of times. The rearrangement uses TRBV7-3 and TRBJ2-6; D is undetermined. The CDR3 contains 15 residues. Trimming removed 1 base from V and 0 bases from J, with 4 bases in between. Germline V CDR1 and CDR2: SGHTA, FQGTGA. The chain's CDR3 is CASSLMGSGANVLTF. CDR3 sequence (DNA): TGTGCCAGCAGCTTAATGGGCTCTGGGGCCAACGTCCTGACTTTC. Full variable domain (outside the CDR3, taken from reference TRBV7-3 and TRBJ2-6): GAGVSQTPSNKVTEKGKYVELRCDPISGHTALYWYRQSLGQGPEFLIYFQGTGAADDSGLPNDRFFAVRPEGSVSTLKIQRTERGDSAVYLCASSLMGSGANVLTFGAGSRLTVL.